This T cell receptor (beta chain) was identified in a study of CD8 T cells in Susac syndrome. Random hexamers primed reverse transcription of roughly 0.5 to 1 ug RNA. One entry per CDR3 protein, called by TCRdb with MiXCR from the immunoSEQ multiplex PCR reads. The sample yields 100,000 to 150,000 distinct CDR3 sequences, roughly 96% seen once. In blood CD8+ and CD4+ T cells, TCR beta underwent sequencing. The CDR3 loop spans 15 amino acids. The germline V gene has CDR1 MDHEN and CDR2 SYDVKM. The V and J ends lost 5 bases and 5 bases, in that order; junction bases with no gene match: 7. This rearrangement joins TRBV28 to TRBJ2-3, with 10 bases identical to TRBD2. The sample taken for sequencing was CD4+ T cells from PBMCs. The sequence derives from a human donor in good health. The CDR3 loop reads CASSVAGGGLDTQYF. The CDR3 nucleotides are TGTGCCAGCAGTGTAGCGGGGGGAGGTCTAGATACGCAGTATTTT.